This T cell receptor beta chain comes out of a study of blood T cell repertoires in COVID-19. Study context: PBMCs, B-cell-depleted T cells, or T cells were the source of the cDNA or gDNA that made up the material.

Clones were read by immunoSEQ multiplex PCR, and TCRdb kept only the in-frame ones, dropping some. The sample includes about 370,000 clones, around 87% of them seen just once. Germline V gives CDR1 SGHKS, CDR2 YYEKEE (reference sequence). The junction had 11 bases not matched to a gene; V was cut back by 3 bases and J by 2 bases. The CDR3 runs to 19 residues. The TCR comes from a man aged 18 to 35 with active or convalescent COVID-19. The sequencing input was peripheral blood. This chain links TRBV5-5 with TRBJ2-6, with TRBD1 identical over 10 bases. The CDR3 DNA follows: TGTGCCAGCAGCTGGGGGACAGGGGATGAGATCCCTGGGGCCAACGTCCTGACTTTC. This translates into CASSWGTGDEIPGANVLTF.